This T cell receptor (beta chain) was profiled in a study of T-cell reconstitution after alpha-beta-depleted transplantation in children. V was clipped by 5 bases and J by 4 bases; unmatched bases: 4. The CDR3 is 15 amino acids. Germline values: CDR1 MNHEY, CDR2 SMNVEV (reference sequence). Unique molecular identifiers were built into the TCRbeta library. Each CDR3 protein is one row after TCRdb ran MiXCR on the PCR reads. The sample has some 190,000 distinct CDR3 sequences; around 10% are singletons. The study's findings and limits: In some patients, recipient T cells and intrathymic progenitors surviving conditioning explained high day-60 diversity. Expanded graft clones, several hundred of them, were reportedly the source of alpha-beta T cells about two months after transplant.

This clonotype was counted many times. Its cognate antigen is unknown. The sequencing used PBMCs, collected before TCRalphabeta/CD19-depleted stem cell transplant. The chain carries TRBV27 and TRBJ2-1; 11 bases align to TRBD2. This TCR was sampled from a boy aged 2 to 10 with acute myeloid leukemia, due to receive a stem cell transplant. CDR3 nucleotide sequence: TGTGCCAGCAGTGGCGGGACTAGCGGATACAATGAGCAGTTCTTC. Translating gives CASSGGTSGYNEQFF.